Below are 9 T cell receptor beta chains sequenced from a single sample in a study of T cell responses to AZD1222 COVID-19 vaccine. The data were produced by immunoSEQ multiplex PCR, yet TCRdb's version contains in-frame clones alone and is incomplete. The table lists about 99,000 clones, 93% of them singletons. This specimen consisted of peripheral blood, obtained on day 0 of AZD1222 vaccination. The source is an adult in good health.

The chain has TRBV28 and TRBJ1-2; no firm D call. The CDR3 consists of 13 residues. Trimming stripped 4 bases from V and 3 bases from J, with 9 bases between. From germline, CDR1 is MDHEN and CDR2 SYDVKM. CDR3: CASSSITYYGYTF. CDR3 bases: TGTGCCAGCAGTTCTATTACCTACTATGGCTACACCTTC.

DNA for the CDR3: TGTGCCAGCAGCTTAGGGGGCGGGCCCCGAAACACCATATATTTT. Amino acids: CASSLGGGPRNTIYF. V is TRBV7-2 and J is TRBJ1-3, with a possible D match to TRBD1 (5 bases). Germline values: CDR1 SGHTA, CDR2 FQGNSA. The CDR3 consists of 15 residues. V was clipped by 1 base and J by 5 bases, with 12 bases between them. Using reference TRBV7-2 and TRBJ1-3 for the parts outside the CDR3, the full variable domain is GAGVSQSPSNKVTEKGKDVELRCDPISGHTALYWYRQSLGQGLEFLIYFQGNSAPDKSGLPSDRFSAERTGGSVSTLTIQRTQQEDSAVYLCASSLGGGPRNTIYFGEGSWLTVV.

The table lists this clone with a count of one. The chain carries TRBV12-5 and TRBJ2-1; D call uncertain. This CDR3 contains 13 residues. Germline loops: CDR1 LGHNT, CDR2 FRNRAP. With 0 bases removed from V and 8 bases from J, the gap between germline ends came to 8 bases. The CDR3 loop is CASGLVRKDEQFF. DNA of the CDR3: TGTGCTAGTGGTTTGGTTCGTAAGGATGAGCAGTTCTTC.

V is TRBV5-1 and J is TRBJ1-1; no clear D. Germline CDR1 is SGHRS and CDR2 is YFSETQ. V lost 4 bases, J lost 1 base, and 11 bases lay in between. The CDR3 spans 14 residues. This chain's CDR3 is CASSREIRNTEAFF. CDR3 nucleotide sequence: TGCGCCAGCAGCCGAGAAATACGGAACACTGAAGCTTTCTTT.

The CDR3 sequence: CASSLGRGGMDEAFF. DNA of the CDR3: TGTGCCAGCAGCTTAGGTAGGGGGGGCATGGATGAAGCTTTCTTT. The V call is TRBV11-3, the J call TRBJ1-1; weak D call: TRBD1 (6 bases). This CDR3 contains 15 residues. Trimming stripped 1 base from V and 7 bases from J, with 16 bases between. Germline V gene lookup returns CDR1 SGHNT and CDR2 YENEEA.

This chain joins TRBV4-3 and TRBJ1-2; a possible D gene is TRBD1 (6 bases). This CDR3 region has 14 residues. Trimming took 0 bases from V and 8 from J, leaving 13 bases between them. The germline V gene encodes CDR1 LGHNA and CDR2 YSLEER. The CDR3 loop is CASSQDLGGQGYTF. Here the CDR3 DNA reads TGCGCCAGCAGCCAAGATCTTGGGGGGCAAGGCTACACCTTC.

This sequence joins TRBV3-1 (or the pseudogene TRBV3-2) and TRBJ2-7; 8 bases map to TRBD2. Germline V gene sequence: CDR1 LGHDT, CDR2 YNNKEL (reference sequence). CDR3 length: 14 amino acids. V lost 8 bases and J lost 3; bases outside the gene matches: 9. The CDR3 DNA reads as TGTGCCAGCGGTGGCGGCGGGAGGAACTACGAGCAGTACTTC. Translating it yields CASGGGGRNYEQYF.

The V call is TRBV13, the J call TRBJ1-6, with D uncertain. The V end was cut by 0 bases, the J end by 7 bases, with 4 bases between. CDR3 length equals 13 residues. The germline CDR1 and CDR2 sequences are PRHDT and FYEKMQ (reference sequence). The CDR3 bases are TGTGCCAGCAGCTTAGGGGGGAATTCACCCCTCCACTTT. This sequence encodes CASSLGGNSPLHF. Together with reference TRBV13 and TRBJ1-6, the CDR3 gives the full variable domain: AAGVIQSPRHLIKEKRETATLKCYPIPRHDTVYWYQQGPGQDPQFLISFYEKMQSDKGSIPDRFSAQQFSDYHSELNMSSLELGDSALYFCASSLGGNSPLHFGNGTRLTVT.

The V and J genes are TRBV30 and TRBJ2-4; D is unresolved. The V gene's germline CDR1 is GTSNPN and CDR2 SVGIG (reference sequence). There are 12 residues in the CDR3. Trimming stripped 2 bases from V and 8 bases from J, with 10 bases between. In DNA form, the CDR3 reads TGTGCCTGGAGTTTCGGGTTGGACATTCAGTACTTC. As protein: CAWSFGLDIQYF.